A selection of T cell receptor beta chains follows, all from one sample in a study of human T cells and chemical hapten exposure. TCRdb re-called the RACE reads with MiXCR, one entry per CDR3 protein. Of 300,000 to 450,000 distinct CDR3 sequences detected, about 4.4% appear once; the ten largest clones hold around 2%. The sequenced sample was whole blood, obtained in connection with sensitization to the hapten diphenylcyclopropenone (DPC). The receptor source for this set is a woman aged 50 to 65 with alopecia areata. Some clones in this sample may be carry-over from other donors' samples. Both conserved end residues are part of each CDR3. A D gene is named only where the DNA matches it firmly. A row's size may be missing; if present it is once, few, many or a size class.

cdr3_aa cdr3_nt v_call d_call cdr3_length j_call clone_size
CSARPRTSGTQYF TGCAGTGCTAGACCCAGGACTAGCGGAACCCAGTACTTC TRBV20-1 TRBD2 13 TRBJ2-5 many
CASSQELSEETQYF TGCGCCAGCAGCCAAGAGCTCAGTGAAGAGACCCAGTACTTC TRBV4-1 - 14 TRBJ2-5 -
CASSEDEPYEQYF TGCGCCAGCAGCGAAGACGAGCCCTACGAGCAGTACTTC TRBV5-1 - 13 TRBJ2-7 many
CSAGGGGRNIQYF TGCAGCGCTGGTGGGGGGGGTAGAAACATTCAGTACTTC TRBV29-1 TRBD2 13 TRBJ2-4 many
CATSSQDNQPQHF TGTGCCACCAGTAGTCAGGACAATCAGCCCCAGCATTTT TRBV24-1 - 13 TRBJ1-5 few
CASSPGPLADNEQFF TGTGCCAGCAGCCCAGGGCCACTAGCGGACAATGAGCAGTTCTTC TRBV9 TRBD2 15 TRBJ2-1 few
CASSLAGGAPYEQYF TGTGCCAGCAGCTTGGCCGGAGGGGCCCCCTACGAGCAGTACTTC TRBV5-5 - 15 TRBJ2-7 many
CASSEAPIGQARGYTF TGTGCCAGCAGTGAAGCTCCAATTGGACAGGCTAGAGGCTACACCTTC TRBV2 TRBD1 16 TRBJ1-2 few
CASSGRLDQQPQHF TGTGCCAGCAGTGGTCGGCTGGATCAGCAGCCCCAGCATTTT TRBV2 - 14 TRBJ1-5 many
CASTKTSASTDTQYF TGTGCCAGCACCAAGACTAGCGCGAGCACAGATACGCAGTATTTT TRBV12-3/TRBV12-4 TRBD2 15 TRBJ2-3 many
CASSLAGGTTDTQYF TGTGCCAGCAGCTTAGCCGGAGGGACCACAGATACGCAGTATTTT TRBV11-2 - 15 TRBJ2-3 many
CAWSAGENQPQHF TGTGCCTGGAGTGCCGGGGAGAATCAGCCCCAGCATTTT TRBV30 - 13 TRBJ1-5 -
CASSFRMLDYGYTF TGTGCCAGCAGTTTTCGCATGTTAGACTATGGCTACACCTTC TRBV12-3/TRBV12-4 - 14 TRBJ1-2 many
CASAGGSNQPQHF TGTGCTAGTGCGGGGGGAAGCAATCAGCCCCAGCATTTT TRBV12-5 - 13 TRBJ1-5 -
CASTGRRETQYF TGTGCCAGCACCGGGAGGCGAGAGACCCAGTACTTC TRBV13 TRBD2 12 TRBJ2-5 many